This T cell receptor beta chain was recovered during a study of blood T cell repertoires in COVID-19. About the research overall: Sources were T cells, B-cell-depleted T cells, or PBMCs; the material itself was cDNA or gDNA.

The trim removed 4 bases at V and 6 bases at J, leaving 4 bases unmatched. This CDR3 spans 13 amino acids. Germline loops: CDR1 MNHEY, CDR2 SVGEGT. In the original processing: Counts of nucleated cells, estimated from reference gene primer amplification, were obtained. Assay: immunoSEQ multiplex PCR; the TCRdb copy retains only in-frame clones and omits some. The V and J calls and clone size come from that table; D and trimming were worked out from the DNA. The sample holds 380,000 or so clones, about 90% seen once. The V gene is TRBV6-2 or TRBV6-3, the J gene TRBJ1-2; 8 bases align to TRBD1. The sequence came from a man between 35 and 55 years old with acute or convalescent COVID-19. Sequences were obtained from peripheral blood. The CDR3 coding sequence is TGTGCCAGCAGTTCGGAGGACAGGGATGGCTACACCTTC. It translates to CASSSEDRDGYTF.